These 10 T cell receptor beta chains came from one sample sequenced in a study of CD8+ T cells in alopecia areata. CD4, CD8alpha, NKG2D, NKG2ACE and other markers guided sorting of pooled cutaneous lymph node cells. Following RNA extraction, reverse transcription yielded cDNA that acted as the sequencing template. The repertoire was sequenced with immunoSEQ multiplex PCR; TCRdb's copy has only in-frame clones and lacks some. The table lists about 300,000 clones, with no singletons. The sample taken for sequencing was CD4+ T cells sorted from a lymph node. These receptors all come from a C3H/HeJ mouse with alopecia areata. The MHC haplotype recorded for the strain is H2-k.

The table lists this clone with a few counts. Gene names and germline refer to mouse. Sequencing ends 4 residues short of the CDR3 end; the germline J gene provides the rest. This sequence joins TRBV13-2 and TRBJ2-1; 11 bases fit TRBD2. CDR3 length: 15 residues. Germline-derived CDR1 and CDR2 are NNHNN and SYGAGS (reference sequence). The V and J ends lost 3 bases and 2 bases, in that order; junction bases with no gene match: 1. CDR3 residues: CASGGGLGDYAEQFF. Partial CDR3 DNA: TGTGCCAGCGGTGGGGGACTGGGGGACTATGCT.

This clone was observed a handful of times. Genes and germline come from the mouse. With the read ending 4 residues before the CDR3 end, the germline J gene is used to fill in that end. The chain carries TRBV1 and TRBJ2-1; D perhaps matches TRBD2 (6 bases). This CDR3 is built from 13 residues. Germline V lookup: CDR1 NSQYPW, CDR2 LRSPGD (reference sequence). CDR3 bases read: TGCACCTGCAGTGGTGGGGGAGGGGCT. This encodes CTCSGGGGA. The CDR3, in full, reads CTCSGGGGAEQFF.

This clone was seen only a few times. Gene and germline names: mouse. The read ends 4 residues shy of where the CDR3 ends; the end is completed using the germline J gene. This chain uses TRBV19 with TRBJ1-2; 8 bases fit TRBD1. The CDR3 is 15 residues long. With 4 bases clipped from V and 0 bases from J, the junction kept 5 bases outside the gene matches. Germline V gene data show CDR1 as FNHDT and CDR2 as SITEND (reference sequence). CDR3 sequence reads: CASSGLGQANSDYTF. CDR3 DNA (partial): TGTGCCAGCAGTGGTCTGGGACAGGCAAACTCC.

Notes on this clone: Gene names and germline refer to mouse. The observed sequence ends 4 residues before the CDR3 terminus, with the missing tail filled in from the germline J gene. The gene calls are TRBV13-2 and TRBJ2-1; 8 bases line up with TRBD2. The germline V gene has CDR1 NNHNN and CDR2 SYGAGS (reference sequence). This CDR3 comprises 15 residues. Trimming at V came to 1 base and at J to 3 bases, leaving 3 bases not matched to a gene. Here the CDR3 reads CASGDLGLGYAEQFF. CDR3 DNA, as far as it was read: TGTGCCAGCGGTGATCTTGGACTGGGCTATGCT.

A note on this clone: The genes are named according to mouse. The CDR3 loop reads CASGARRGGVSDYTF. The DNA read from the CDR3 is TGTGCCAGCGGTGCCCGGAGGGGGGGCGTCTCC. The chain joins TRBV13-2 to TRBJ1-2; D may be TRBD1 (6 bases). The read halts 4 residues ahead of the CDR3 end, with the missing end drawn from the germline J gene. Germline V CDR1 and CDR2: NNHNN, SYGAGS (reference sequence). The CDR3 is made up of 15 amino acids. V was trimmed by 3 bases and J by 4 bases, leaving 16 bases between them.

Turning to this clone: Gene and germline names: mouse. CDR3 protein: CASSKTPNTGQLYF. The DNA read from the CDR3 is TGTGCCAGCAGTAAGACACCAAACACCGGG. The J gene is TRBJ2-2, the V gene TRBV19, with D unclear. The read finishes 4 residues shy of the CDR3 end, and the germline J gene is used to complete it. Germline lookup yields CDR1 FNHDT and CDR2 SITEND (reference sequence). Trimming took off 3 bases at V and 0 bases at J, with 6 bases between the two ends. The CDR3 spans 14 residues.

As concerns this clone: Any gene name here is a mouse gene name. The read terminates 4 residues before the CDR3 end, so the remaining end is supplied by the germline J gene. The chain uses TRBV13-3 and TRBJ2-3; D may be TRBD1 (5 bases). This CDR3 has 13 residues. Trimming took 4 bases from V and 1 from J, leaving 7 bases between them. Germline V gives CDR1 NNHDY, CDR2 SYVADS. The CDR3: CASSKGGAETLYF. The sequenced part of the CDR3 DNA is TGTGCCAGCAGTAAAGGGGGTGCAGAA.

This clone was seen a handful of times. Genes and germline are mouse. The read ends 4 residues before the CDR3 terminus; that terminus is restored from the germline J gene. This chain joins TRBV12-1 and TRBJ2-7; 8 nucleotides agree with TRBD2. This CDR3 contains 15 residues. Germline CDR1 SGHSN, CDR2 HYEKVE. V was pared by 0 bases and J by 3 bases, with 6 bases of the junction left unmatched. CDR3 bases read: TGTGCCAGCTCTCTCTCTGGGGGGCCCTACTAT. It translates to CASSLSGGPYY. From start to end, the CDR3 is CASSLSGGPYYEQYF.

Details on this clone: Gene names are the mouse ones. The read terminates 4 residues ahead of where the CDR3 ends, so the germline J gene completes it. This chain joins TRBV19 and TRBJ2-3; 10 bases align to TRBD2. Germline V gene sequence: CDR1 FNHDT, CDR2 SITEND (reference sequence). V was pared by 5 bases and J by 0 bases, with 6 bases of the junction left unmatched. The CDR3 is made up of 16 amino acids. The CDR3 loop is CASRPDWGSSAETLYF. The DNA read from the CDR3 is TGTGCCAGCAGGCCGGACTGGGGGTCTAGTGCAGAA.

Points on this clone: Mouse gene names apply. CDR3 DNA, as far as it was read: TGTGCCAGCGGTGATGTGAGGGGGACAAACACCGGG. Protein sequence: CASGDVRGTNTG. The whole CDR3 reads CASGDVRGTNTGQLYF. The rearrangement links TRBV13-2 to TRBJ2-2; a weak D match, TRBD1 (6 bases). The read terminates 4 residues ahead of where the CDR3 ends, so the germline J gene completes it. V was trimmed by 0 bases and J by 0 bases, leaving 9 bases between them. The CDR3 runs to 16 residues. Germline V gene data show CDR1 as NNHNN and CDR2 as SYGAGS (reference sequence).